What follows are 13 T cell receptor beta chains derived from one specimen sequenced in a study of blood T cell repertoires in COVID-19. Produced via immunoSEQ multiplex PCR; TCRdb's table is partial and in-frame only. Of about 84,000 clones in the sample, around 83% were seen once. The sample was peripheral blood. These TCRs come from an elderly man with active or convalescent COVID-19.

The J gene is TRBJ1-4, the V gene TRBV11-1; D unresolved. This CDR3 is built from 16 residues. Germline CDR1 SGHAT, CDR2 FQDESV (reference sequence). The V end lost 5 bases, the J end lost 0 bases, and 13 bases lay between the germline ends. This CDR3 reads CASSPRSGATNEKLFF. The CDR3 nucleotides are TGTGCCAGCAGCCCCAGATCAGGTGCAACTAATGAAAAACTGTTTTTT.

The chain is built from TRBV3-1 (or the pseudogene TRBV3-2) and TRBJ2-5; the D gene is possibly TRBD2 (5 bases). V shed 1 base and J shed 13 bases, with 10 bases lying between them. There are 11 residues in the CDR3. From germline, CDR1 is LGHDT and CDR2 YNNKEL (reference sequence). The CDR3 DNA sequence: TGTGCCAGCAGCCAAGGACTAAGCCGGTACTTC. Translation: CASSQGLSRYF.

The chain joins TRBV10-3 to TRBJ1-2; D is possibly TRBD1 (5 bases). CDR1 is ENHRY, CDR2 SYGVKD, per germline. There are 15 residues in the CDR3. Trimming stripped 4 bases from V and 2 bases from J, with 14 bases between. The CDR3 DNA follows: TGTGCCATCAGTGGGGGGACGGGAGGGAACTATGGCTACACCTTC. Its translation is CAISGGTGGNYGYTF.

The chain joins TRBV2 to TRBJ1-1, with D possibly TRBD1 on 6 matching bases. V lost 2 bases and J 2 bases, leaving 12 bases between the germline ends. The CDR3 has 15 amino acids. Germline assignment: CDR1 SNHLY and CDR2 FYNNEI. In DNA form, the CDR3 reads TGTGCCAGCAGTGAAATAGGACAGCCCAACACTGAAGCTTTCTTT. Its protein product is CASSEIGQPNTEAFF.

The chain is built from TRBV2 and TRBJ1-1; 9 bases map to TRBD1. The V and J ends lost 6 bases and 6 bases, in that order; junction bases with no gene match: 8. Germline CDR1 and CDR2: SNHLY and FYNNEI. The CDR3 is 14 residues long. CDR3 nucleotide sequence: TGTGCCAGCAGCCCAGGACAGGGGTTCCCTGAAGCTTTCTTT. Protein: CASSPGQGFPEAFF.

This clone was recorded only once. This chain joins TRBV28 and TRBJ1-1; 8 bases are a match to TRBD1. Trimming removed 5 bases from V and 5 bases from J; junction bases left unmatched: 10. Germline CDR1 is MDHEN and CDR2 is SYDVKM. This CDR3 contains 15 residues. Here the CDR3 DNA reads TGTGCCAGCAGTACAAACAGGGGGTGGCGGACTGAAGCTTTCTTT. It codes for CASSTNRGWRTEAFF. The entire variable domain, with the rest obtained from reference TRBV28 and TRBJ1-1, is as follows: DVKVTQSSRYLVKRTGEKVFLECVQDMDHENMFWYRQDPGLGLRLIYFSYDVKMKEKGDIPEGYSVSREKKERFSLILESASTNQTSMYLCASSTNRGWRTEAFFGQGTRLTVV.

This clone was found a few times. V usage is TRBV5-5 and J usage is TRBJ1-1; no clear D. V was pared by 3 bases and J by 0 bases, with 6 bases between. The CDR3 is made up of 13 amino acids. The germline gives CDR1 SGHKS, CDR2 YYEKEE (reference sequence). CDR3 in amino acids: CASSSTVNTEAFF. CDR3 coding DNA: TGTGCCAGCAGCTCCACAGTGAACACTGAAGCTTTCTTT.

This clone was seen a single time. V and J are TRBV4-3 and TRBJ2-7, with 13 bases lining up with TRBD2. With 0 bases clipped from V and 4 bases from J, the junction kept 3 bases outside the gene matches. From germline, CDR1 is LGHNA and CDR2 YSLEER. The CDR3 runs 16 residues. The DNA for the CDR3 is TGCGCCAGCAGCCAAGATATGACTAGCGGGAGGTACGAGCAGTACTTC. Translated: CASSQDMTSGRYEQYF.

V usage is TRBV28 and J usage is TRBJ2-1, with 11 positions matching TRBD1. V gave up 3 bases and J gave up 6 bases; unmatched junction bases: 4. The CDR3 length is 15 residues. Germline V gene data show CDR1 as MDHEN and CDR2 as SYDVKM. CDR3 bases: TGTGCCAGCAGTTTGGCGGGACAGGGGGTCAATGAGCAGTTCTTC. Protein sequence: CASSLAGQGVNEQFF.

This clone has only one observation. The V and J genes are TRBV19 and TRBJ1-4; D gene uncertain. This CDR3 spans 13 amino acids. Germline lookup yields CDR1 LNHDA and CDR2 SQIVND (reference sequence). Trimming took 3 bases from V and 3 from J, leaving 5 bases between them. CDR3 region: CASSIRANEKLFF. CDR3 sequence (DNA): TGTGCCAGTAGTATCCGGGCTAATGAAAAACTGTTTTTT.

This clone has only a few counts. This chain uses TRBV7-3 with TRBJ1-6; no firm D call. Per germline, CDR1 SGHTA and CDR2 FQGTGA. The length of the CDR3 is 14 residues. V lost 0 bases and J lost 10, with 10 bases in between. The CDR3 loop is CASSLTDRGSPLHF. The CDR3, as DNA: TGTGCCAGCAGCTTAACGGATCGAGGATCACCCCTCCACTTT.

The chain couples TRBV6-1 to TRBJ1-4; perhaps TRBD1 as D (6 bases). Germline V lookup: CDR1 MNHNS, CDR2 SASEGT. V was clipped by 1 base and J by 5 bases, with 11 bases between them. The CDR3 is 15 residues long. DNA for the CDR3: TGTGCCAGCAGTGAAGGAAGGGGGTTAAATGAAAAACTGTTTTTT. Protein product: CASSEGRGLNEKLFF.

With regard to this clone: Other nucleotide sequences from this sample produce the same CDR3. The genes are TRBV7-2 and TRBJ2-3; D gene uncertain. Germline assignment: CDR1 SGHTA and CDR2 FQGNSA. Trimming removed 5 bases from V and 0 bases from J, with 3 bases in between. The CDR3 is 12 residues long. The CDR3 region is CASSTSTDTQYF. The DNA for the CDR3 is TGTGCCAGCAGCACAAGCACAGATACGCAGTATTTT. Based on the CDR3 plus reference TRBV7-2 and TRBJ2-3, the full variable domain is GAGVSQSPSNKVTEKGKDVELRCDPISGHTALYWYRQSLGQGLEFLIYFQGNSAPDKSGLPSDRFSAERTGGSVSTLTIQRTQQEDSAVYLCASSTSTDTQYFGPGTRLTVL.